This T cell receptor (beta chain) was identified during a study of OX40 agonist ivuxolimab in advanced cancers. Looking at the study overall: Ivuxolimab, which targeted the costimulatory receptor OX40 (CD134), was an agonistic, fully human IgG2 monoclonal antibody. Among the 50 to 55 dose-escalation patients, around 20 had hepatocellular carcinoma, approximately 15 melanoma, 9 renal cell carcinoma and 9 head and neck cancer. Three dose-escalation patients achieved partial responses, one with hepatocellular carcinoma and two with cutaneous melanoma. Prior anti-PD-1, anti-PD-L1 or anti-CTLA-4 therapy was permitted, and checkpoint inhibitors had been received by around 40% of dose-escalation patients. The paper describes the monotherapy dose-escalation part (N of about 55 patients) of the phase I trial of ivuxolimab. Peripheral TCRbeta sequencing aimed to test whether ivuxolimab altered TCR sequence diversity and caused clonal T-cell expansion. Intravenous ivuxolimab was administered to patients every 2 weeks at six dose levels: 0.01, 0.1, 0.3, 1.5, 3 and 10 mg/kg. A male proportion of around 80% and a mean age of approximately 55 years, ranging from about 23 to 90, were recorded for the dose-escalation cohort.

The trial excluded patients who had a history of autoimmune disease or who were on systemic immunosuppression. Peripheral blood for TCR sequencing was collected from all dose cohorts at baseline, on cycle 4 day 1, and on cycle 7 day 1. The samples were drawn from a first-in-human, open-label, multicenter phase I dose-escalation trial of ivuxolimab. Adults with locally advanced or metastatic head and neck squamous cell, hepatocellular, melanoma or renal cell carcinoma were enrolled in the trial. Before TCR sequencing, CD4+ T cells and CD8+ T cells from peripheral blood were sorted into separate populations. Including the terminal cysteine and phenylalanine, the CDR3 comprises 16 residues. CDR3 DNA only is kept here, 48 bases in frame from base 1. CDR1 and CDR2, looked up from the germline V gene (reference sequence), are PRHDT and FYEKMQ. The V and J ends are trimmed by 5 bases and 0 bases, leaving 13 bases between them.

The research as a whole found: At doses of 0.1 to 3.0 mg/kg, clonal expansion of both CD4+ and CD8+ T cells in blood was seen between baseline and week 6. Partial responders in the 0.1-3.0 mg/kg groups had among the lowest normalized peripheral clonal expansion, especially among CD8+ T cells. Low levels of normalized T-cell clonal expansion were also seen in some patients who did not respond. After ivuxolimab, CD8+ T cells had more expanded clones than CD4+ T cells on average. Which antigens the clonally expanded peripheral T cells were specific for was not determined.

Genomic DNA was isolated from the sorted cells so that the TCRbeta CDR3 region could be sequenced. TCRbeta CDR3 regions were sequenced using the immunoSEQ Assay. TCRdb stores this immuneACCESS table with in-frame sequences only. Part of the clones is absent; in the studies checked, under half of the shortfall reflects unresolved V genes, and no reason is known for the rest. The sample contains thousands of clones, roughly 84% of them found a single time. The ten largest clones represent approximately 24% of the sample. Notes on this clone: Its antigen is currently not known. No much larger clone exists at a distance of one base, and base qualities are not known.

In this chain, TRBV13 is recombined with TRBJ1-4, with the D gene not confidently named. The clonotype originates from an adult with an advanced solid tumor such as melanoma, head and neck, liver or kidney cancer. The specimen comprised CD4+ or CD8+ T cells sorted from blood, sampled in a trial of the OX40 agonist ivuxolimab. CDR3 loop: CASSHNSGATNEKLFF. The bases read TGTGCCAGCAGCCACAACTCAGGAGCAACTAATGAAAAACTGTTTTTT. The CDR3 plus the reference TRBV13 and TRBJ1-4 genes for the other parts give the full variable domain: AAGVIQSPRHLIKEKRETATLKCYPIPRHDTVYWYQQGPGQDPQFLISFYEKMQSDKGSIPDRFSAQQFSDYHSELNMSSLELGDSALYFCASSHNSGATNEKLFFGSGTQLSVL.